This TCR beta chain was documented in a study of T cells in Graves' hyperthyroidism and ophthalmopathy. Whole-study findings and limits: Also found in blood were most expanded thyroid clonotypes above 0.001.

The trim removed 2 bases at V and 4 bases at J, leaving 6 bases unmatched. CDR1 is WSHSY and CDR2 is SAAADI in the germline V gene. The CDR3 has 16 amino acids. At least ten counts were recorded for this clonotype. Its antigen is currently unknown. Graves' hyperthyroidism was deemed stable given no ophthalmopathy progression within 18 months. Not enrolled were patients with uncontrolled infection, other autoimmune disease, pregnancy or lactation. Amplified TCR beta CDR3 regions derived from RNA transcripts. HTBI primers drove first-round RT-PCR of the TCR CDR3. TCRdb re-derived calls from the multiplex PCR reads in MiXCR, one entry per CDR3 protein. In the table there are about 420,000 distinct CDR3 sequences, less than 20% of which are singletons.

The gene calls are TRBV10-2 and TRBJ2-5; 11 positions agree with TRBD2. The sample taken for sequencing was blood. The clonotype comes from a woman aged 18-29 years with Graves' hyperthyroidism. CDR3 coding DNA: TGCGCCAGCAGTGAGCAAACTAGCGGGAGTTTAGAGACCCAGTACTTC. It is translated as CASSEQTSGSLETQYF.